A single sample is the source of the 8 T cell receptor beta chains below, sequenced in a study of blood T cell repertoires in COVID-19. Profiled with immunoSEQ multiplex PCR; TCRdb holds only in-frame clones, not every one. The sample contains about 230,000 clones, 81% of which appear only once. The sample comprised peripheral blood. The receptors were gathered from a woman of 80 years or more with COVID-19, enrolled during active disease.

The chain has TRBV5-1 and TRBJ1-5; the D is unclear. The CDR3 extends over 14 amino acids. V was cut by 0 bases and J by 7 bases, with 11 bases left in between. CDR1 SGHRS and CDR2 YFSETQ come from the germline V gene. CDR3 DNA sequence: TGCGCCAGCAGCTTGGACGGGGTCGGGCAGCCCCAGCATTTT. Amino acid sequence: CASSLDGVGQPQHF.

The chain couples TRBV6-5 to TRBJ2-3, with 8 positions matching TRBD1. V was clipped by 6 bases and J by 6 bases; unmatched bases: 5. CDR3 size: 13 residues. Germline lookup yields CDR1 MNHEY and CDR2 SVGAGI. The CDR3 bases are TGTGCCAGCAGACCCAGGGGGCGGGATACGCAGTATTTT. This translates into CASRPRGRDTQYF.

This clone was detected once. The rearrangement links TRBV5-1 to TRBJ2-7; D not certain. The germline V gene encodes CDR1 SGHRS and CDR2 YFSETQ. The CDR3 is 12 residues long. V lost 0 bases, J lost 4 bases, and 5 bases lay in between. In nucleotides, the CDR3 is TGCGCCAGCAGCTTGGGCAGATACGAGCAGTACTTC. This encodes CASSLGRYEQYF.

The chain recombines TRBV5-6 with TRBJ1-2; D perhaps matches TRBD1 (5 bases). V lost 1 base, J lost 8 bases, and 12 bases lay in between. The CDR3 contains 13 residues. CDR1 and CDR2 (germline): SGHDT, YYEEEE. CDR3: CASSLNWGNGYTF. CDR3 coding DNA: TGTGCCAGCAGCTTGAACTGGGGCAACGGCTACACCTTC. Variable domain in full (rest from reference TRBV5-6 and TRBJ1-2): DAGVTQSPTHLIKTRGQQVTLRCSPKSGHDTVSWYQQALGQGPQFIFQYYEEEERQRGNFPDRFSGHQFPNYSSELNVNALLLGDSALYLCASSLNWGNGYTFGSGTRLTVV.

The chain has TRBV18 and TRBJ1-5; the D gene is possibly TRBD1 (6 bases). The germline gives CDR1 KGHSH, CDR2 LQKENI. The CDR3 totals 12 residues. V gave up 6 bases and J gave up 4 bases, with 7 bases separating them. CDR3 in amino acids: CASSTGNQPQHF. The CDR3 coding sequence is TGTGCCAGCTCCACAGGGAATCAGCCCCAGCATTTT.

V is TRBV5-6 and J is TRBJ2-3; D uncertain. The ends were cut back, 4 bases at V and 1 base at J, with 10 bases in the middle. The CDR3 consists of 14 residues. Looked up from germline, CDR1 is SGHDT and CDR2 is YYEEEE. As DNA, the CDR3 is TGTGCCAGCAGCGCCGGTCGGGGCACAGATACGCAGTATTTT. Amino acid sequence: CASSAGRGTDTQYF.

The J gene is TRBJ2-7, the V gene TRBV27, with D uncertain. V dropped 1 base and J dropped 3 bases, with 22 bases sitting between them. This CDR3 has 18 residues. Germline CDR1 is MNHEY and CDR2 is SMNVEV (reference sequence). Here the CDR3 reads CASSLYPSRLPRNYEQYF. In DNA form, the CDR3 reads TGTGCCAGCAGTTTATACCCCTCTAGGCTACCTAGAAACTACGAGCAGTACTTC.

This clone has more than one count but fewer than ten. The chain joins TRBV10-2 to TRBJ1-1; D is ambiguous. The V gene lost 3 bases and the J gene lost 0 bases, with 11 bases spanning the gap. Germline assignment: CDR1 WSHSY and CDR2 SAAADI. The CDR3 totals 15 residues. The CDR3 coding sequence is TGCGCCAGCAGTGATCACGGGGTCATGAACACTGAAGCTTTCTTT. It yields the protein CASSDHGVMNTEAFF.